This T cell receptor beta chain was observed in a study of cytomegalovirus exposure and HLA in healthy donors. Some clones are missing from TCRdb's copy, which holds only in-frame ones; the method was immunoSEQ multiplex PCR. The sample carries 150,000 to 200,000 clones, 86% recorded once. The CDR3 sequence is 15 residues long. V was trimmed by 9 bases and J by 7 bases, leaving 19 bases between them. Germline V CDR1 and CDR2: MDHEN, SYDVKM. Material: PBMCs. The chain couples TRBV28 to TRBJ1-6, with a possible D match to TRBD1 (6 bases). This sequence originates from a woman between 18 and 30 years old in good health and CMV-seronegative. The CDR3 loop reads CASRPPGHPNSPLHF. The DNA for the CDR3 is TGTGCCAGTAGGCCACCGGGACATCCCAATTCACCCCTCCACTTT.